This T cell receptor beta chain was sequenced for a study of cytomegalovirus exposure and HLA in healthy donors. Findings and caveats of the study: It emerged from a later analysis that several of the most significant clusters appeared to be linked to common viral pathogens.

Vbeta (60) and Jbeta (13) primers were used in the PCR. Measured with immunoSEQ multiplex PCR; TCRdb has only the in-frame clones, and not every one. The repertoire includes more than 85,000 clones, around 70% of them detected once, and roughly 1.2% sits in the top ten. Turning to this clone: Its cognate antigen is unknown.

Sequencing used PBMCs. The sequence was collected from a man aged 35 to 55 in good health and CMV-seronegative.

The CDR3 region is CASSSGQGSHYYYGYTF. The CDR3 coding sequence is TGTGCCAGCAGTTCGGGACAGGGGTCCCACTACTACTATGGCTACACCTTC. The chain has TRBV28 and TRBJ1-2; TRBD1 agrees at 10 bases. Germline V gene lookup returns CDR1 MDHEN and CDR2 SYDVKM. The length of the CDR3 is 17 residues. Trimming at V came to 4 bases and at J to 3 bases, leaving 11 bases not matched to a gene.